These 28 T cell receptor beta chains originate from one sample sequenced in a study of blood T cell repertoires in COVID-19. The table came from immunoSEQ multiplex PCR; TCRdb's copy has only in-frame clones and leaves some out. The data hold approximately 230,000 clones, with 87% observed a single time. Source material: peripheral blood. These receptors all stem from a man in his late teens or twenties with active or convalescent COVID-19.

V usage is TRBV29-1 and J usage is TRBJ2-1; 7 bases fit TRBD1. The CDR3 consists of 11 residues. J lost 3 bases, V lost 7 bases, and 0 bases had no gene match. Germline lookup yields CDR1 SQVTM and CDR2 ANQGSEA. In DNA form, the CDR3 reads TGCAGCGGGGACAGCTACAATGAGCAGTTCTTC. It is translated as CSGDSYNEQFF.

The chain is built from TRBV5-1 and TRBJ2-2, with a tentative D call TRBD1 (6 bases). Trimming pared 5 bases from V and 1 base from J, leaving 12 bases between. The length of the CDR3 is 15 residues. Germline V lookup: CDR1 SGHRS, CDR2 YFSETQ. The CDR3 coding sequence is TGCGCCAGCAGAGCCTCGACAGGGAACACCGGGGAGCTGTTTTTT. It codes for CASRASTGNTGELFF.

This sequence joins TRBV6-5 and TRBJ1-6; 8 bases align to TRBD1. Germline trimming cut 5 bases from V and 7 bases from J; bases unmatched to any gene: 7. There are 15 residues in the CDR3. The germline CDR1 and CDR2 sequences are MNHEY and SVGAGI. The CDR3 DNA reads as TGTGCCAGCAGTACGACAGGGGCGCCGAATTCACCCCTCCACTTT. It yields the protein CASSTTGAPNSPLHF.

This chain connects TRBV30 to TRBJ2-3; TRBD2 is a possible D gene (6 bases). The CDR3 totals 15 residues. Germline V gene sequence: CDR1 GTSNPN, CDR2 SVGIG (reference sequence). V was cut by 2 bases and J by 3 bases, with 15 bases left in between. CDR3 nucleotide sequence: TGTGCCTGGAGTCCTGCGGGGTTGGGGACAGATACGCAGTATTTT. Translating gives CAWSPAGLGTDTQYF.

The V gene is TRBV15, the J gene TRBJ2-7; 8 bases align to TRBD1. Germline trimming cut 3 bases from V and 6 bases from J; bases unmatched to any gene: 7. CDR1 is LNHNV, CDR2 YYDKDF, per germline (reference sequence). This CDR3 is built from 14 residues. Here the CDR3 reads CATSSRLDRAEQYF. The CDR3 bases are TGTGCCACCAGCAGCCGTCTGGACAGGGCCGAGCAGTACTTC.

The chain is built from TRBV6-2 or TRBV6-3 and TRBJ1-2; 10 bases are shared with TRBD1. Germline-derived CDR1 and CDR2 are MNHEY and SVGEGT. Trimming removed 6 bases from V and 8 bases from J; junction bases left unmatched: 9. The CDR3 is 14 amino acids. The CDR3 sequence: CASSDRQGALGYTF. In nucleotides, the CDR3 is TGTGCCAGCAGCGACAGACAGGGGGCGCTCGGCTACACCTTC.

The V and J genes are TRBV28 and TRBJ1-5; D might be TRBD1 (5 bases). The CDR3 has 16 amino acids. Per germline, CDR1 MDHEN and CDR2 SYDVKM. Trimming left V 8 bases short and J 2 bases short, with 19 bases between. The CDR3 coding sequence is TGTGCCAGCTGGATGGCGGGGGTTATTGGCAATCAGCCCCAGCATTTT. This codes for CASWMAGVIGNQPQHF.

The V and J genes are TRBV5-6 and TRBJ1-6, with D perhaps TRBD1 (5 bases). Looked up from germline, CDR1 is SGHDT and CDR2 is YYEEEE. The CDR3 is 15 amino acids. Trimming took 4 bases from V and 10 from J, leaving 18 bases between them. The CDR3 loop is CASSAPFRDPSPLHF. CDR3 DNA sequence: TGTGCCAGCAGCGCTCCTTTCAGGGATCCGTCACCCCTCCACTTT.

The rearrangement uses TRBV3-1 (or the pseudogene TRBV3-2) and TRBJ1-1; TRBD1 might be the D (6 bases). Germline V gene data show CDR1 as LGHDT and CDR2 as YNNKEL (reference sequence). CDR3 length equals 15 residues. V lost 7 bases to trimming and J lost 1 base, with 16 bases between them. For the CDR3, the DNA is TGTGCCAGCAACCCTGGACAGTTAACGAACACTGAAGCTTTCTTT. Its translation: CASNPGQLTNTEAFF.

J is TRBJ2-1 and V is TRBV2; TRBD1 matches at 7 bases. The CDR3 is 13 amino acids. J was trimmed by 4 bases and V by 4 bases; bases with no gene match: 1. The germline V gene has CDR1 SNHLY and CDR2 FYNNEI. CDR3 sequence (DNA): TGTGCCAGCAGTGGGGACAGATACAATGAGCAGTTCTTC. Its protein is CASSGDRYNEQFF.

This clone appeared once. V usage is TRBV7-3 and J usage is TRBJ2-1; 11 positions match TRBD2. The V gene's germline CDR1 is SGHTA and CDR2 FQGTGA. J was trimmed by 7 bases and V by 5 bases; bases with no gene match: 13. This CDR3 contains 17 residues. For the CDR3, the DNA is TGTGCCAGCAGCGCCGGGTCTAGCGGGGGGATATGGAATGAGCAGTTCTTC. This encodes CASSAGSSGGIWNEQFF.

The V gene is TRBV12-3 or TRBV12-4, the J gene TRBJ1-2, with 7 positions matching TRBD1. CDR3 length: 12 residues. After removal of 9 bases from V and 2 bases from J, the junction contained 3 bases not matched to a gene. The CDR3 nucleotides are TGTGCCAGTAAGACAGGGAACTATGGCTACACCTTC. Translating gives CASKTGNYGYTF.

This chain uses TRBV4-1 with TRBJ2-2; TRBD1 aligns across 7 bases. J was trimmed by 6 bases and V by 0 bases; bases with no gene match: 13. The CDR3 is 18 amino acids. CDR1 and CDR2 (germline): MGHRA, YSYEKL. The CDR3 loop is CASSQDQAGTAESGELFF. The CDR3 coding sequence is TGCGCCAGCAGCCAAGATCAGGCTGGGACAGCGGAATCCGGGGAGCTGTTTTTT.

This sequence joins TRBV4-3 and TRBJ2-1; 10 bases align to TRBD2. Germline lookup yields CDR1 LGHNA and CDR2 YSLEER. J lost 4 bases, V lost 1 base, and 13 bases had no gene match. The CDR3 has 19 residues. The chain's CDR3 is CASSQGGQAWTSGYNEQFF. The DNA for the CDR3 is TGCGCCAGCAGCCAAGGGGGTCAAGCTTGGACTAGCGGTTACAATGAGCAGTTCTTC.

J is TRBJ2-2 and V is TRBV5-1; 10 bases align to TRBD2. The CDR3 totals 18 residues. V gave up 1 base and J gave up 0 bases; unmatched junction bases: 6. The V gene's germline CDR1 is SGHRS and CDR2 YFSETQ. This chain's CDR3 is CASSLLVAGGPNTGELFF. The CDR3 coding sequence is TGCGCCAGCAGCTTGTTGGTAGCGGGGGGCCCGAACACCGGGGAGCTGTTTTTT.

The chain carries TRBV27 and TRBJ1-2; TRBD1 aligns across 8 bases. The CDR3 runs 15 residues. Germline values: CDR1 MNHEY, CDR2 SMNVEV (reference sequence). Trimming took 2 bases from V and 5 from J; bases not matched to a gene: 7. This CDR3 reads CASSLPQGVHYGYTF. DNA of the CDR3: TGTGCCAGCAGTTTACCACAGGGGGTACATTATGGCTACACCTTC.

The table lists this clone with a few counts. The chain carries TRBV10-2 and TRBJ2-2, with TRBD2 matching over 12 bases. The V gene end was trimmed by 6 bases and the J gene end by 6 bases; junction bases not matched to a gene: 2. The germline V gene has CDR1 WSHSY and CDR2 SAAADI. The CDR3 spans 14 residues. CDR3 in DNA: TGCGCCAGCAGCGGACTAGCGGGGTCCGGGGAGCTGTTTTTT. The encoded protein is CASSGLAGSGELFF.

This chain uses TRBV11-2 with TRBJ1-1; 9 bases line up with TRBD1. The length of the CDR3 is 17 residues. Trimming removed 0 bases from V and 3 bases from J; junction bases left unmatched: 8. Germline CDR1 and CDR2: SGHAT and FQNNGV. DNA of the CDR3: TGTGCCAGCAGCTTAGATATGGGGACAGGGCGTGACACTGAAGCTTTCTTT. Translated, it gives CASSLDMGTGRDTEAFF. Full variable domain (missing parts from reference TRBV11-2 and TRBJ1-1): EAGVAQSPRYKIIEKRQSVAFWCNPISGHATLYWYQQILGQGPKLLIQFQNNGVVDDSQLPKDRFSAERLKGVDSTLKIQPAKLEDSAVYLCASSLDMGTGRDTEAFFGQGTRLTVV.

The chain carries TRBV10-3 and TRBJ1-2, with 7 bases matching TRBD1. The CDR3 length is 15 residues. The ends lost 6 bases at V and 3 bases at J; junction bases unmatched: 10. CDR1 is ENHRY, CDR2 SYGVKD, per germline. CDR3 coding DNA: TGTGCCATCAGCGGTGTGGGACAGTCCGACTATGGCTACACCTTC. Amino acid sequence: CAISGVGQSDYGYTF.

The chain employs TRBV19 and TRBJ2-3; 8 nucleotides align to TRBD2. Germline CDR1 reads LNHDA; CDR2 reads SQIVND (reference sequence). The trim removed 6 bases at V and 0 bases at J, leaving 8 bases unmatched. The CDR3 is made up of 16 amino acids. CDR3 DNA: TGTGCCAGTAGGCTTAGCGGGACAACTAGCACAGATACGCAGTATTTT. Its protein is CASRLSGTTSTDTQYF.

This chain joins TRBV5-1 and TRBJ1-2; possibly TRBD1 for D (6 bases). Germline V gives CDR1 SGHRS, CDR2 YFSETQ. V lost 4 bases to trimming and J lost 5 bases, with 15 bases between them. The CDR3 is 14 amino acids. CDR3 bases: TGCGCCAGCAGCCCCGGGGACACGAAATATGGCTACACCTTC. As protein: CASSPGDTKYGYTF.

The V call is TRBV6-5, the J call TRBJ2-1, with D possibly matching TRBD2 (6 bases). Per the germline V gene, CDR1 is MNHEY and CDR2 is SVGAGI. The V end lost 6 bases, the J end lost 4 bases, and 10 bases lay between the germline ends. The CDR3 consists of 13 residues. The CDR3 nucleotides are TGTGCCAGCAGACTGGGACTTTACAATGAGCAGTTCTTC. Amino acid sequence: CASRLGLYNEQFF.

The chain joins TRBV9 to TRBJ2-1; 7 nucleotides agree with TRBD2. From germline, CDR1 is SGDLS and CDR2 YYNGEE. V was pared by 4 bases and J by 3 bases, with 4 bases of the junction left unmatched. CDR3 size: 14 residues. The CDR3 DNA sequence: TGTGCCAGCAGCACCCGCGGGAGCTACAATGAGCAGTTCTTC. Amino acids: CASSTRGSYNEQFF. Based on the CDR3 plus reference TRBV9 and TRBJ2-1, the full variable domain is DSGVTQTPKHLITATGQRVTLRCSPRSGDLSVYWYQQSLDQGLQFLIQYYNGEERAKGNILERFSAQQFPDLHSELNLSSLELGDSALYFCASSTRGSYNEQFFGPGTRLTVL.

The chain combines TRBV27 with TRBJ2-3, with TRBD2 identical over 11 bases. Germline V gene sequence: CDR1 MNHEY, CDR2 SMNVEV (reference sequence). The trim removed 2 bases at V and 4 bases at J, leaving 5 bases unmatched. CDR3 size: 16 residues. This CDR3 is CASSLRRLAGPDTQYF. In nucleotides, the CDR3 is TGTGCCAGCAGTTTACGCCGACTAGCGGGACCAGATACGCAGTATTTT.

The chain has TRBV5-4 and TRBJ1-1; D call uncertain. In germline, CDR1 is SGHNT, CDR2 YYREEE (reference sequence). The V end was cut by 2 bases, the J end by 4 bases, with 6 bases between. This CDR3 spans 12 amino acids. CDR3 amino acids: CASSFGVTEAFF. The CDR3 bases are TGTGCCAGCAGCTTCGGGGTCACTGAAGCTTTCTTT. Supplemented by reference TRBV5-4 and TRBJ1-1, the full variable domain reads ETGVTQSPTHLIKTRGQQVTLRCSSQSGHNTVSWYQQALGQGPQFIFQYYREEENGRGNFPPRFSGLQFPNYSSELNVNALELDDSALYLCASSFGVTEAFFGQGTRLTVV.

The V and J genes are TRBV28 and TRBJ1-5; 7 nucleotides match TRBD1. With V trimmed by 2 bases and J by 5 bases, 9 bases remained unmatched. CDR1 and CDR2 from the germline V gene are MDHEN and SYDVKM. CDR3 length: 16 residues. The CDR3: CASSLKIRQGDQPQHF. The CDR3 bases are TGTGCCAGCAGTTTAAAAATCAGACAGGGTGATCAGCCCCAGCATTTT. Filled out from reference TRBV28 and TRBJ1-5, the complete variable domain reads DVKVTQSSRYLVKRTGEKVFLECVQDMDHENMFWYRQDPGLGLRLIYFSYDVKMKEKGDIPEGYSVSREKKERFSLILESASTNQTSMYLCASSLKIRQGDQPQHFGDGTRLSIL.

This rearrangement joins TRBV27 to TRBJ2-3; 10 nucleotides match TRBD2. The CDR3 consists of 14 residues. Trimming removed 5 bases from V and 5 bases from J; junction bases left unmatched: 4. Germline CDR1 reads MNHEY; CDR2 reads SMNVEV (reference sequence). CDR3 sequence reads: CASSSGGAGDTQYF. The CDR3 DNA reads TGTGCCAGCAGTAGCGGGGGGGCGGGAGATACGCAGTATTTT.

This clone was observed once. The chain carries TRBV7-9 and TRBJ1-6; a possible D gene is TRBD1 (5 bases). Trimming took 4 bases from V and 0 from J, leaving 16 bases between them. The CDR3 runs 18 residues. Germline-derived CDR1 and CDR2 are SEHNR and FQNEAQ (reference sequence). The CDR3 here is CASSSEGSAGSYNSPLHF. CDR3 sequence (DNA): TGTGCCAGCAGCTCAGAGGGGTCAGCGGGCTCCTATAATTCACCCCTCCACTTT.